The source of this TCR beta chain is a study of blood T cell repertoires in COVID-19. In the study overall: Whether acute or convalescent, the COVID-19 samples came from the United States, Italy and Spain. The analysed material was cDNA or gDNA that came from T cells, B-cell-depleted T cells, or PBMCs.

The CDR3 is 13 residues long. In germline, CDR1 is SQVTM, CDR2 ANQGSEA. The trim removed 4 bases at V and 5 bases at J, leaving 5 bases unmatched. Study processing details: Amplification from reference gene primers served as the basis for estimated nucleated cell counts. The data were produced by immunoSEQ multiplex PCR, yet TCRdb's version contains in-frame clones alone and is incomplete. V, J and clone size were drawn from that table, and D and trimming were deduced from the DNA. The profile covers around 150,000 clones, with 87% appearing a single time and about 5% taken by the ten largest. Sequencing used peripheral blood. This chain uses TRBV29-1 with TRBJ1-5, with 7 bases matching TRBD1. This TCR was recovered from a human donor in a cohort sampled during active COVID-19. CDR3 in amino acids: CSVGARGDQPQHF. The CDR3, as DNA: TGCAGCGTTGGCGCCAGGGGGGATCAGCCCCAGCATTTT.